These 24 T cell receptor beta chains were all obtained from the same sample, sequenced in a study of blood T cell repertoires in COVID-19. This table comes from immunoSEQ multiplex PCR, and its TCRdb copy is limited to in-frame clones, with some not included. The repertoire holds about 210,000 clones, with about 76% as singletons. The sample consisted of PBMCs or T cells enriched from blood (not recorded which). These receptors were taken from a woman in her forties or fifties with acute COVID-19.

This chain connects TRBV2 to TRBJ2-1, with 8 bases lining up with TRBD2. Germline V gene sequence: CDR1 SNHLY, CDR2 FYNNEI. CDR3 length equals 14 residues. The CDR3 DNA sequence: TGTAGGGAGGGCGGGACTAGCTCCTACAATGAGCAGTTCTTC. Residues: CREGGTSSYNEQFF.

This clone has only one observation. V usage is TRBV13 and J usage is TRBJ2-5; D may be TRBD2 (6 bases). The V and J ends lost 0 bases and 1 base respectively, with 9 bases between them. The CDR3 sequence is 15 residues long. Germline values: CDR1 PRHDT, CDR2 FYEKMQ (reference sequence). CDR3 DNA sequence: TGTGCCAGCAGCTTAGGCCTCGGGAGCCAAGAGACCCAGTACTTC. It codes for CASSLGLGSQETQYF. The full variable domain, with the rest looked up from reference TRBV13 and TRBJ2-5, is AAGVIQSPRHLIKEKRETATLKCYPIPRHDTVYWYQQGPGQDPQFLISFYEKMQSDKGSIPDRFSAQQFSDYHSELNMSSLELGDSALYFCASSLGLGSQETQYFGPGTRLLVL.

The chain employs TRBV24-1 and TRBJ1-5; a possible D gene is TRBD1 (5 bases). Trimming left V 9 bases short and J 6 bases short, with 20 bases between. Germline-derived CDR1 and CDR2 are KGHDR and SFDVKD. This CDR3 spans 15 amino acids. The CDR3 loop is CATSDSRSNGQPQHF. CDR3 in DNA: TGTGCCACCTCCGACAGCCGATCCAACGGTCAGCCCCAGCATTTT.

The V and J genes are TRBV7-9 and TRBJ1-1, with no clear D. There are 14 residues in the CDR3. The V end was cut by 7 bases, the J end by 1 base, with 13 bases between. Germline CDR1 is SEHNR and CDR2 is FQNEAQ (reference sequence). This CDR3 is CASTLPLRNTEAFF. CDR3 in DNA: TGTGCCAGCACCCTTCCCTTGAGGAACACTGAAGCTTTCTTT.

In this sample, this clone turned up once. This chain connects TRBV29-1 to TRBJ1-2; 8 positions match TRBD1. The CDR3 is 12 residues long. The V segment lost 4 bases and the J segment 4 bases; nucleotides outside the gene matches: 2. Germline values: CDR1 SQVTM, CDR2 ANQGSEA. The CDR3 DNA is TGCAGCGTTGTCGGGACAGGCTATGGCTACACCTTC. Encoded protein: CSVVGTGYGYTF.

The CDR3 DNA reads as TGTGCCAGCAAAACTTTTGGGACAGGTGGGCTATATAGCAATCAGCCCCAGCATTTT. Its protein is CASKTFGTGGLYSNQPQHF. V gene TRBV28 combines with J gene TRBJ1-5, with 8 bases aligning to TRBD1. J was trimmed by 0 bases and V by 7 bases; bases with no gene match: 17. Germline V gives CDR1 MDHEN, CDR2 SYDVKM. The CDR3 covers 19 residues.

The chain combines TRBV6-2 or TRBV6-3 with TRBJ2-3; D not certain. CDR3 length: 15 amino acids. V was pared by 0 bases and J by 4 bases, with 11 bases between. CDR1 MNHEY and CDR2 SVGEGT come from the germline V gene. For the CDR3, the DNA is TGTGCCAGCAGTTACTCGATTCCAGGCGCAGATACGCAGTATTTT. This encodes CASSYSIPGADTQYF.

The chain couples TRBV19 to TRBJ2-6; 9 bases align to TRBD1. The CDR3 runs to 17 residues. Germline V lookup: CDR1 LNHDA, CDR2 SQIVND (reference sequence). V shed 9 bases and J 4 bases; nucleotides not matched to a gene: 13. The CDR3 region has the DNA TGTGCCAGCAACCTCGGGACAGGGTTCGCCGGGGCCAACGTCCTGACTTTC. Its protein product is CASNLGTGFAGANVLTF.

V is TRBV18 and J is TRBJ1-1; 7 bases match TRBD1. CDR1 KGHSH and CDR2 LQKENI come from the germline V gene. J was trimmed by 7 bases and V by 3 bases; bases with no gene match: 2. This CDR3 spans 12 amino acids. This CDR3 reads CASSPTGIEAFF. CDR3 bases: TGTGCCAGCTCACCGACAGGGATTGAAGCTTTCTTT.

This rearrangement joins TRBV6-6 to TRBJ1-5, with D possibly being TRBD1 (5 bases). This CDR3 contains 13 residues. Trimming left V 10 bases short and J 0 bases short, with 10 bases between. In germline, CDR1 is MNHNY, CDR2 SVGAGI (reference sequence). CDR3 loop: CATTQDSNQPQHF. The CDR3 coding sequence is TGTGCCACTACACAGGATAGCAATCAGCCCCAGCATTTT.

The chain employs TRBV18 and TRBJ2-5; 9 bases are a match to TRBD2. Germline lookup yields CDR1 KGHSH and CDR2 LQKENI. The V and J ends lost 3 bases and 4 bases, in that order; junction bases with no gene match: 3. The CDR3 covers 14 residues. CDR3 sequence reads: CASSPGSGGETQYF. The CDR3 DNA reads as TGTGCCAGCTCACCGGGTAGCGGGGGAGAGACCCAGTACTTC.

This clone showed up just once. This chain uses TRBV18 with TRBJ2-2; maybe TRBD1 (5 bases). The CDR3 loop spans 18 amino acids. The germline V gene has CDR1 KGHSH and CDR2 LQKENI. The germline V and J ends were trimmed by 3 bases and 3 bases, with 20 bases remaining between them. The CDR3 loop is CASSPWGPTHGDTGELFF. For the CDR3, the DNA is TGTGCCAGCTCACCGTGGGGCCCCACTCACGGAGACACCGGGGAGCTGTTTTTT.

CDR3 in amino acids: CASSQAWNTEAFF. The CDR3 bases are TGTGCCAGCAGCCAAGCCTGGAACACTGAAGCTTTCTTT. The chain links TRBV3-1 (or the pseudogene TRBV3-2) to TRBJ1-1; no firm D call. V was clipped by 1 base and J by 1 base, with 4 bases between them. Germline V gene lookup returns CDR1 LGHDT and CDR2 YNNKEL (reference sequence). The CDR3 totals 13 residues.

The chain is built from TRBV7-2 and TRBJ1-1; TRBD1 is a possible D gene (6 bases). This CDR3 is 15 amino acids long. With 5 bases removed from V and 5 bases from J, the gap between germline ends came to 18 bases. The germline CDR1 and CDR2 sequences are SGHTA and FQGNSA. In DNA, the CDR3 is TGTGCCAGCAGCACCCACTTCGGGAGGGGGACTGAAGCTTTCTTT. Translating it yields CASSTHFGRGTEAFF.

The chain links TRBV9 to TRBJ2-3; weak D call: TRBD1 (5 bases). V lost 0 bases to trimming and J lost 2 bases, with 7 bases between them. Per the germline V gene, CDR1 is SGDLS and CDR2 is YYNGEE. This CDR3 comprises 14 residues. CDR3 sequence reads: CASSVEGNTDTQYF. CDR3 DNA: TGTGCCAGCAGCGTAGAGGGGAACACAGATACGCAGTATTTT.

The rearrangement uses TRBV14 and TRBJ1-6, with a tentative D call TRBD1 (6 bases). This CDR3 has 16 amino acids. V lost 1 base and J 7 bases, leaving 14 bases between the germline ends. Germline assignment: CDR1 SGHDN and CDR2 FVKESK. In DNA, the CDR3 is TGTGCCAGCAGCCAAGTACTGGGACAAATAAATTCACCCCTCCACTTT. This translates into CASSQVLGQINSPLHF. The variable domain in full, completed from reference TRBV14 and TRBJ1-6, reads EAGVTQFPSHSVIEKGQTVTLRCDPISGHDNLYWYRRVMGKEIKFLLHFVKESKQDESGMPNNRFLAERTGGTYSTLKVQPAELEDSGVYFCASSQVLGQINSPLHFGNGTRLTVT.

V is TRBV28 and J is TRBJ2-7, with 7 positions matching TRBD1. The germline V gene encodes CDR1 MDHEN and CDR2 SYDVKM. The CDR3 consists of 14 residues. Trimming cost V 9 bases and J 0 bases; bases outside gene matches: 8. Written as DNA, the CDR3 is TGTGCCAGTATGAAGACAGGGATCTCCTACGAGCAGTACTTC. As protein: CASMKTGISYEQYF.

This clone was recorded only once. V is TRBV27 and J is TRBJ2-7; D unclear. Between the trimmed V and J ends, which lost 6 bases and 1 base, there was a span of 13 bases. Germline V gene data show CDR1 as MNHEY and CDR2 as SMNVEV (reference sequence). The CDR3 is 14 residues long. CDR3 protein: CASSQWPSSYEQYF. In DNA form, the CDR3 reads TGTGCCAGCAGCCAATGGCCTAGTTCCTACGAGCAGTACTTC.

This chain connects TRBV5-6 to TRBJ2-7; 9 positions agree with TRBD2. Germline V gene lookup returns CDR1 SGHDT and CDR2 YYEEEE. V lost 6 bases, J lost 3 bases, and 10 bases stayed unmatched. This CDR3 has 15 amino acids. For the CDR3, the DNA is TGTGCCAGCATGGGGAGCGGGGGGCTCCTCTACGAGCAGTACTTC. As protein: CASMGSGGLLYEQYF.

As for this clone: The germline gene is not matched at one end of the junction; a read error may be the cause. The chain recombines TRBV7-9 with TRBJ1-1; D is perhaps TRBD1 (5 bases). The length of the CDR3 is 15 residues. The germline V gene encodes CDR1 SEHNR and CDR2 FQNEAQ (reference sequence). CDR3 region: CASSLAEGRNTEAFF. The CDR3 DNA reads TGTGCCAGCAGCCTAGCGGAGGGACGGAACACTGAAGCTTTCTTT.

This sequence joins TRBV21-1 and TRBJ1-5; no check of the table's D call, TRBD1, against the DNA was made. TRBV21-1 is a documented pseudogene. The CDR3 totals 19 residues. The CDR3 here is CASSRRKLRTGNFDQPQHF. CDR3 sequence (DNA): TGTGCCAGCAGCCGTCGGAAACTCCGGACAGGGAATTTCGATCAGCCCCAGCATTTT.

As DNA, the CDR3 is TGTGCCAGCAGCTCCCCCGGGACTAGTATCAGCGAGCAGTACTTC. Its protein product is CASSSPGTSISEQYF. The chain couples TRBV5-6 to TRBJ2-7; TRBD2 agrees at 8 bases. The germline V gene has CDR1 SGHDT and CDR2 YYEEEE. The CDR3 length is 15 residues. J was trimmed by 6 bases and V by 3 bases; bases with no gene match: 11.

This sequence joins TRBV30 and TRBJ2-7; D possibly corresponds to TRBD2 (5 bases). Per germline, CDR1 GTSNPN and CDR2 SVGIG (reference sequence). The CDR3 consists of 13 residues. The chain's CDR3 is CAERQGSSYEQYF. CDR3 sequence (DNA): TGTGCGGAGAGACAAGGGAGCTCCTACGAGCAGTACTTC.

V usage is TRBV28 and J usage is TRBJ1-5, with D possibly matching TRBD1 (5 bases). Trimming pared 0 bases from V and 5 bases from J, leaving 11 bases between. The CDR3 has 15 amino acids. Germline-derived CDR1 and CDR2 are MDHEN and SYDVKM. CDR3 nucleotides: TGTGCCAGCAGTTTATGGTCGGGGGGGGATCAGCCCCAGCATTTT. This sequence encodes CASSLWSGGDQPQHF.